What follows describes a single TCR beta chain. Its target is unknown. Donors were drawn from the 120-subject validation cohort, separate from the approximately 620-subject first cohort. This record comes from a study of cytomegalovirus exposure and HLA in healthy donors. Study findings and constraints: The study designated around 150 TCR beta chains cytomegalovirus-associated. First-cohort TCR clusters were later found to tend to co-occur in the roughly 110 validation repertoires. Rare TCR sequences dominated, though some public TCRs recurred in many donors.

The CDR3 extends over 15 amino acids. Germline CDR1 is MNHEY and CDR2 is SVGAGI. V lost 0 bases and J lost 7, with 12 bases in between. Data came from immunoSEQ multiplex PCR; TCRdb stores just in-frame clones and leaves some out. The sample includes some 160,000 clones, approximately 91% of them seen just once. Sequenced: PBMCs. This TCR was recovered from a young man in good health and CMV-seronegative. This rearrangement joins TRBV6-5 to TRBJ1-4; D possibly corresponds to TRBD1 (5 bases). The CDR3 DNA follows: TGTGCCAGCAGTTACTCGGCGGGGGTTAGTGAAAAACTGTTTTTT. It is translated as CASSYSAGVSEKLFF.